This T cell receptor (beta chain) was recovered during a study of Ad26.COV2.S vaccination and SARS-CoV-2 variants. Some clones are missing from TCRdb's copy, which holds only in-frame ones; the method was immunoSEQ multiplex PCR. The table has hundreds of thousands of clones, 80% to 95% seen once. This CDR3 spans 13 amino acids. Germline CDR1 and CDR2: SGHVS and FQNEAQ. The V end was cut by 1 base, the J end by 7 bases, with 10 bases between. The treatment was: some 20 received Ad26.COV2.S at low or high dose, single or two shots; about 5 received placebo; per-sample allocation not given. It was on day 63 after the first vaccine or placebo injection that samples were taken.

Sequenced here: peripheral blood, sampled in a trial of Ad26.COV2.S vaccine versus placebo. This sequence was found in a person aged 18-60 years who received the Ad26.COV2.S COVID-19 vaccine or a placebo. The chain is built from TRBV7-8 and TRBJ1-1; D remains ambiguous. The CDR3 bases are TGTGCCAGCAGCTTAGGAGGGCGGAGTGAAGCTTTCTTT. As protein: CASSLGGRSEAFF. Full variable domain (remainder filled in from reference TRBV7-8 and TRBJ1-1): GAGVSQSPRYKVAKRGQDVALRCDPISGHVSLFWYQQALGQGPEFLTYFQNEAQLDKSGLPSDRFFAERPEGSVSTLKIQRTQQEDSAVYLCASSLGGRSEAFFGQGTRLTVV.